The T cell receptor beta chain described here comes from a study of T cell responses to AZD1222 COVID-19 vaccine (dated by TCRdb to the early 2020s). Some background on the complete study: AZD1222 recipients given second doses at about 4 weeks or at about 12 weeks were pooled, since spike-specific TCR depth and breadth were not found to differ between the two schedules. A total of about 230 trial participants underwent TCR sequencing, of whom around 200 received two doses of AZD1222 and 26 received two doses of the MenACWY control vaccine. Enrollment into the trials was organized by age into subgroups of 18-55, 56-69 and 70-plus years, and those subgroups contained roughly 140, 27 and 60 TCR-sequenced participants, respectively. General findings and caveats noted by the study authors: Participants were mostly white British, with more females than males. The authors suggested clonal diversity may have been underestimated. Conclusions about previously exposed vaccinees are limited because only five or six AZD1222 recipients were SARS-CoV-2 seropositive at baseline. Reportedly, close to half of the unique spike-specific TCRs recognized epitopes lying outside the regions that are mutated in the B.1.351 and B.1.1.7 variants. In the small 56-69-year group, the increase in depth fell short of significance, most likely because of low power. Spike-specific TCR breadth and depth rose significantly after two AZD1222 doses compared with day 0 and with MenACWY recipients. Vaccine-associated CD4 TCRs spanned the whole spike protein, with dominant responses in regions 160-218 and 743-854. No day 14 peak-response samples were available, so repertoires were characterized only after the peak T cell response.

The junction shows trimming of 1 base on V and 8 bases on J, plus 14 bases between the germline ends. Based on the germline V gene, the CDR1 and CDR2 sequences are SGHDN and FVKESK. The CDR3 measures 14 amino acids from cysteine to phenylalanine. The CDR3 DNA has 42 bases and is translated from base 1. The meaning of the sample's time point label: baseline before first vaccination. Samples from vaccinated people were obtained from the UK trials COV001 and COV002, which included a single-blind randomized controlled phase 2/3 trial of AZD1222 (ChAdOx1 nCoV-19) in healthy adults. For TCRbeta chain sequencing, PBMC samples from trial participants were taken at day 0 and at day 28 after the second dose. The CDR3 regions of human TCRbeta chains were subjected to immunosequencing. The authors processed their data as follows. TCRs in the repertoires were compared against a reference library of SARS-CoV-2-specific TCRs that had been generated with the MIRA antigen-specificity platform. Breadth meant the fraction of unique TCRs that were SARS-CoV-2-associated, whereas depth meant the fraction of total T cells that were SARS-CoV-2-associated. Using the MIRA data, each spike-specific TCR was mapped to the spike region that the TCR reacts to and placed in a CD4 or CD8 class. Log10-transformed breadth and depth values were compared by one-way ANOVA with Sidak's multiple comparisons tests. TCRdb took this table from immuneACCESS and kept in-frame rearrangements with V and J called. Such tables lack part of the clones; where checked against another copy, unresolved V genes explain under half of the gap, and the rest is unexplained. V and J calls and clone size come straight from that table; D and trimming were deduced from the DNA. The sample data list some 140,000 clones, and 90% of these were observed just once. Under 20% of the sample comes from the top ten.

Comment on this clone: The clone's antigen remains unknown. The record has no base qualities; no much larger clone is one base away.

The sequenced sample was peripheral blood, obtained on day 0 of AZD1222 vaccination. The TCR was taken from an adult in good health. The rearrangement joined TRBV14 to TRBJ1-1, with TRBD1 as a weak D call on 5 bases. The DNA sequence is as follows: TGTGCCAGCAGCCAAGCCCGCGGGACGGCCGAAGCTTTCTTT. It specifies CASSQARGTAEAFF.